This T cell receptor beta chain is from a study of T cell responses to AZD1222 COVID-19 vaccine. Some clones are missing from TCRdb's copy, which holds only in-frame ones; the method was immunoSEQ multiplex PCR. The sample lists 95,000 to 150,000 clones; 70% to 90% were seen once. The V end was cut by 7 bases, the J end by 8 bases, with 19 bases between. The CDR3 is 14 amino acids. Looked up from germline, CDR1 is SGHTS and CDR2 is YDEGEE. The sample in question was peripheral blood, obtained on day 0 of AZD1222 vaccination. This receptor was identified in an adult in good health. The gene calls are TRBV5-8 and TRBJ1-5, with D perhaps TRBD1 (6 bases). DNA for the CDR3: TGTGCCAGCGGACGGAAGGGGGGTTATGAGCCCCAGCATTTT. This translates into CASGRKGGYEPQHF.